These T cell receptor beta chains were read from a single sample in a study of identifying expanded T cells in peripheral blood. Repertoires were generated with immunoSEQ multiplex PCR, while TCRdb's copy carries only in-frame clones and drops some. The sample shows around 90,000 clones, around 88% of them seen only once. Specimen: blood. Every receptor here comes from a person aged 18 to 75 in good health. The CDR3 runs from the conserved cysteine through the conserved F or W. Fields, in order: J gene, D gene, clone size, V gene, CDR3 protein, CDR3 DNA. The D gene is left open where the match is weak. Not all rows give a size; the values are once, few, many and, for expanded clones, a class.

TRBJ2-1 TRBD2 . TRBV4-2 CASSQERGLDIVEQFF TGTGCCAGCAGCCAAGAGAGGGGACTAGATATTGTTGAGCAGTTCTTC
TRBJ2-7 TRBD1 . TRBV4-3 CASSQETSGQRSYEQYF TGCGCCAGCAGCCAAGAGACCTCGGGACAGAGATCCTACGAGCAGTACTTC
TRBJ1-2 . . TRBV19 CALRSVDGYTF TGTGCCCTGCGAAGCGTTGATGGCTACACCTTC
TRBJ1-1 . . TRBV28 CASSLAGSNTEAFF TGTGCCAGCAGTTTGGCAGGGTCGAACACTGAAGCTTTCTTT
TRBJ2-3 . once TRBV5-1 CASSLMYTDTQYF TGCGCCAGCAGCTTGATGTATACAGATACGCAGTATTTT
TRBJ1-4 . many TRBV6-1 CASSDGSGGEKLFF TGTGCCAGCAGTGATGGCTCCGGAGGTGAAAAACTGTTTTTT
TRBJ2-7 TRBD2 . TRBV4-2 CASSETSVSYEQYF TGTGCCAGCAGTGAAACTAGCGTCTCCTACGAGCAGTACTTC
TRBJ2-7 TRBD1 . TRBV30 CAWSPGTGDLREQYF TGTGCCTGGAGTCCCGGGACAGGGGATTTGCGGGAGCAGTACTTC
TRBJ1-1 TRBD1 . TRBV25-1 CASSPGQGEAFF TGTGCCAGCAGTCCGGGACAGGGTGAAGCTTTCTTT
TRBJ2-3 TRBD2 . TRBV4-1 CASSRSVAGGHTDTQYF TGCGCCAGCAGCCGCTCCGTGGCGGGGGGCCACACAGATACGCAGTATTTT
TRBJ2-7 . . TRBV10-1 CASRSSPQGEQYF TGCGCCAGCAGGTCCTCGCCCCAGGGCGAGCAGTACTTC
TRBJ2-5 TRBD1 . TRBV19 CASSIQGAGETQYF TGTGCCAGTAGTATTCAGGGGGCGGGAGAGACCCAGTACTTC
TRBJ1-2 . . TRBV2 CASREFPPSGYTF TGTGCCAGCAGAGAATTCCCCCCAAGTGGCTACACCTTC
TRBJ2-7 TRBD2 . TRBV4-2 CASSPLAGGSDEQYF TGTGCCAGCAGCCCCCTAGCGGGAGGTTCCGACGAGCAGTACTTC
TRBJ2-3 . . TRBV6-1 CASSHGPGGTDTQYF TGTGCCAGCAGTCACGGGCCCGGAGGTACGGATACGCAGTATTTT
TRBJ2-5 . . TRBV30 CAWGPRGGETQYF TGTGCCTGGGGCCCTAGGGGAGGAGAGACCCAGTACTTC
TRBJ2-2 . . TRBV6-4 CASSPSGTGELFF TGTGCCAGCAGTCCTTCGGGCACCGGGGAGCTGTTTTTT
TRBJ1-1 . . TRBV19 CASSSGPLNTEAFF TGTGCCAGTAGTTCCGGACCGTTGAACACTGAAGCTTTCTTT
TRBJ2-3 . . TRBV6-1 CASSDGWQVGTQYF TGTGCCAGCAGTGACGGATGGCAGGTCGGTACGCAGTATTTT
TRBJ1-2 . . TRBV9 CASSVEGSGGYTF TGTGCCAGCAGCGTAGAGGGGTCGGGAGGCTACACCTTC
TRBJ1-1 . . TRBV5-1 CASSPSTGNTEAFF TGCGCCAGCAGCCCCTCGACAGGGAACACTGAAGCTTTCTTT
TRBJ1-1 . . TRBV10-2 CASSERGGSYTEAFF TGCGCCAGCAGTGAAAGAGGGGGTTCATACACTGAAGCTTTCTTT
TRBJ1-5 . . TRBV18 CASSPKTGSNQPQHF TGTGCCAGCTCACCAAAAACAGGGAGCAATCAGCCCCAGCATTTT
TRBJ2-7 . . TRBV4-3 CASSQEHSAYEQYF TGCGCCAGCAGCCAAGAGCACAGCGCCTACGAGCAGTACTTC
TRBJ2-7 TRBD1 . TRBV29-1 CSTRDRAYEQYF TGCAGCACCCGGGACAGGGCCTACGAGCAGTACTTC
TRBJ2-7 . many TRBV27 CASTSRGIEQYF TGTGCCAGCACCTCAAGAGGGATCGAGCAGTACTTC
TRBJ2-7 TRBD1 . TRBV5-1 CASSLVPGQTAGEQYF TGCGCCAGCAGCTTGGTACCGGGACAGACGGCAGGGGAGCAGTACTTC
TRBJ1-4 . . TRBV23-1 CASSPSLTATNEKLFF TGCGCCAGCAGTCCGTCACTGACAGCAACTAATGAAAAACTGTTTTTT
TRBJ1-6 . . TRBV11-2 CASSFSGTEHSPLHF TGTGCCAGCAGCTTCTCCGGGACGGAACATTCACCCCTCCACTTT
TRBJ2-6 . . TRBV30 CAWVISGANVLTF TGTGCCTGGGTGATCTCTGGGGCCAACGTCCTGACTTTC
TRBJ1-2 . few TRBV5-4 CASSLYGANHTF TGTGCCAGCAGCTTGTATGGAGCTAATCACACCTTC
TRBJ2-5 TRBD2 . TRBV19 CASSTGLAETQYF TGTGCCAGTAGTACGGGACTAGCAGAGACCCAGTACTTC
TRBJ1-5 TRBD1 once TRBV9 CASSAGTGRQPQHF TGTGCCAGCAGCGCGGGGACAGGGCGGCAGCCCCAGCATTTT
TRBJ2-1 . . TRBV10-3 CAISESQGGDEQFF TGTGCCATCAGTGAGTCGCAAGGGGGAGATGAGCAGTTCTTC
TRBJ2-5 TRBD1 . TRBV2 CASRDRGPKAQYF TGTGCCAGCAGGGACAGGGGGCCGAAGGCCCAGTACTTC
TRBJ2-2 . . TRBV21-1 CASSKGASGGAHGELFF TGTGCCAGCAGCAAAGGCGCTAGCGGGGGGGCCCACGGGGAGCTGTTTTTT
TRBJ2-5 TRBD1 . TRBV2 CASPPGDSKTQYF TGTGCCAGCCCTCCCGGGGACAGTAAGACCCAGTACTTC
TRBJ1-5 . . TRBV6-4 CASSAVVNEQPQHF TGTGCCAGCAGTGCAGTGGTAAACGAACAGCCCCAGCATTTT
TRBJ2-5 TRBD1 few TRBV5-6 CASILTGGAGTQYF TGTGCCAGCATCCTTACAGGGGGCGCGGGGACCCAGTACTTC
TRBJ2-2 TRBD2 . TRBV7-8 CASSLPGTSDTGELFF TGTGCCAGCAGCCTTCCCGGGACTAGTGACACCGGGGAGCTGTTTTTT
TRBJ2-7 . . TRBV28 CASTGSYEQYF TGTGCCAGCACAGGGTCCTACGAGCAGTACTTC
TRBJ1-6 TRBD1 . TRBV6-4 CASSEGTDNSPLHF TGTGCCAGCAGTGAGGGGACAGACAATTCACCCCTCCACTTT
TRBJ2-1 . . TRBV9 CASSWDGADEQFF TGTGCCAGCAGCTGGGACGGGGCGGATGAGCAGTTCTTC
TRBJ1-2 TRBD1 . TRBV9 CASSSRTGDFVHGYTF TGTGCCAGCAGCTCCCGGACAGGGGATTTTGTTCATGGCTACACCTTC
TRBJ2-3 TRBD2 . TRBV4-2 CASSQESGRGADTQYF TGTGCCAGCAGCCAAGAGTCCGGGAGGGGGGCAGATACGCAGTATTTT
TRBJ2-7 TRBD1 . TRBV18 CASSPGTESYEQYF TGTGCCAGCTCACCCGGGACAGAGTCCTACGAGCAGTACTTC
TRBJ1-5 TRBD1 . TRBV19 CASSASGGSQPQHF TGTGCCAGTAGCGCCTCAGGGGGGAGTCAGCCCCAGCATTTT
TRBJ2-5 TRBD2 once TRBV7-7 CASSLARLAGETQYF TGTGCCAGCAGCTTAGCGCGTCTAGCGGGGGAGACCCAGTACTTC
TRBJ2-5 TRBD1 . TRBV6-1 CASLGYGTGKETQYF TGTGCCAGCTTAGGATATGGGACAGGGAAAGAGACCCAGTACTTC
TRBJ1-2 . . TRBV4-1 CASSHQEPNYGYTF TGCGCCAGCAGCCACCAGGAACCGAACTATGGCTACACCTTC
TRBJ2-2 . . TRBV11-2 CASSLAGTGELFF TGTGCCAGCAGCTTAGCCGGCACCGGGGAGCTGTTTTTT
TRBJ2-6 . . TRBV5-4 CASSLGSGVANVLTF TGTGCCAGCAGCTTGGGAAGTGGAGTGGCCAACGTCCTGACTTTC
TRBJ2-3 . . TRBV6-5 CASRGLADTQYF TGTGCCAGCAGGGGACTGGCAGATACGCAGTATTTT